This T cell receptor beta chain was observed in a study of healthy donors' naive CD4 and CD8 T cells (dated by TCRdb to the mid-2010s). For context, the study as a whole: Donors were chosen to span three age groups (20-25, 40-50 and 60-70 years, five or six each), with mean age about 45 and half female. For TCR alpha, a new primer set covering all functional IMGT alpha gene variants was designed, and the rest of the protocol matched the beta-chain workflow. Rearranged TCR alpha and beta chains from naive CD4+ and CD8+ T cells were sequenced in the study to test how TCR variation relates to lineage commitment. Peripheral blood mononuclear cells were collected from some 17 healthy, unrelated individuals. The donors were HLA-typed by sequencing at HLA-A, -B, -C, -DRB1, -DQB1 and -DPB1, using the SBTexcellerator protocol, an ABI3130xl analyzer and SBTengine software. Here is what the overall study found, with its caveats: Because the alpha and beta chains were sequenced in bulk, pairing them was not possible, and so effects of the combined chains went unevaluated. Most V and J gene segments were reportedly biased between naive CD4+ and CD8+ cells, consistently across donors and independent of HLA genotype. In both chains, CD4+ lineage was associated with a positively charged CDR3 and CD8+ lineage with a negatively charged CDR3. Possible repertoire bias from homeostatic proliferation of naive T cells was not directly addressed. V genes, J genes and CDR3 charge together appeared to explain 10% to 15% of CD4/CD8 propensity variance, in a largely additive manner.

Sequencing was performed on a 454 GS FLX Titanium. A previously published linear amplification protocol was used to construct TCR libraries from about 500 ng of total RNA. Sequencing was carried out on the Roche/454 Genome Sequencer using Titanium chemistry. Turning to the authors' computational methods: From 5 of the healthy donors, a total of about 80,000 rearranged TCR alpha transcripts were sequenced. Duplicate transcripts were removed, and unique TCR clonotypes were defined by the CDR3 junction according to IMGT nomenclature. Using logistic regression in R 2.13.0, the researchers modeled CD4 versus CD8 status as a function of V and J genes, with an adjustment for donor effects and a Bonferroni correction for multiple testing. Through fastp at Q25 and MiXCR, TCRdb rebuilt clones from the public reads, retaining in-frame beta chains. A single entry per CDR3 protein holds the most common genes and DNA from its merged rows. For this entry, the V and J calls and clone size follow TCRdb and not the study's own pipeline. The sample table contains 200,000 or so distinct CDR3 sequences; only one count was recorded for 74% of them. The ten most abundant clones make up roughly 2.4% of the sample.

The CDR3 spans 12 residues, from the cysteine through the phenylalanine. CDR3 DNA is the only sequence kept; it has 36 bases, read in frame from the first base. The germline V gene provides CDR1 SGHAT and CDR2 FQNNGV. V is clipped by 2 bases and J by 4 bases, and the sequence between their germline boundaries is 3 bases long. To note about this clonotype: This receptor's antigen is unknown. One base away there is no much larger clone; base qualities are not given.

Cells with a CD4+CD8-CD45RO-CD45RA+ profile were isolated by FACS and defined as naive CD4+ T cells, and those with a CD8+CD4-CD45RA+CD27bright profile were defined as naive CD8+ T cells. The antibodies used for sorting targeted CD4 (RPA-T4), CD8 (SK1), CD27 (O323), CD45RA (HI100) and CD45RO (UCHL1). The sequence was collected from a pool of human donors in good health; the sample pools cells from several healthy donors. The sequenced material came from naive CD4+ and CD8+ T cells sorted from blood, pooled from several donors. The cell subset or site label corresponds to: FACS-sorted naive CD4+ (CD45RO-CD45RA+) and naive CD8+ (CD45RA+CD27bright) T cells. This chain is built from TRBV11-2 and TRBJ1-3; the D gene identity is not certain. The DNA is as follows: TGTGCCAGCAGCTTATTGGGAAACACCATATATTTT. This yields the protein CASSLLGNTIYF.